A single sample is the source of the 5 T cell receptor beta chains below, sequenced in a study of CD8+ T cells in alopecia areata. Isolated RNA was reverse transcribed into cDNA used as the sequencing template. Method: immunoSEQ multiplex PCR; TCRdb's copy keeps in-frame clones and lacks some. This table has 150,000 to 200,000 clones, about 54% appearing once. Specified treatment: oral pan-JAK inhibitor, 5-10 mg twice daily. Material: CD4+ T cells sorted from blood, obtained between weeks 55 and 65, from a patient treated with tofacitinib. The source of these receptors is a human donor with alopecia areata.

This clone was picked up a small number of times. The V and J genes are TRBV7-2 and TRBJ2-2; tentative D call: TRBD2 (7 bases). This CDR3 is 14 amino acids long. Germline-derived CDR1 and CDR2 are SGHTA and FQGNSA. CDR3 sequence reads: CADSAGANTGELFF. CDR3 sequence (DNA): TGTGCTGACTCGGCGGGGGCCAACACCGGGGAGCTGTTTTTT.

This chain's CDR3 is CASSLMARPNNEQFF. Here the CDR3 DNA reads TGCGCCAGCAGCTTGATGGCTAGACCAAACAATGAGCAGTTCTTC. The chain couples TRBV5-1 to TRBJ2-1; D remains unclear. The CDR3 consists of 15 residues. V gave up 1 base and J gave up 5 bases, with 13 bases separating them. CDR1 and CDR2 (germline): SGHRS, YFSETQ. The variable domain in full, completed from reference TRBV5-1 and TRBJ2-1, reads KAGVTQTPRYLIKTRGQQVTLSCSPISGHRSVSWYQQTPGQGLQFLFEYFSETQRNKGNFPGRFSGRQFSNSRSEMNVSTLELGDSALYLCASSLMARPNNEQFFGPGTRLTVL.

This clone was seen only a few times. The chain couples TRBV5-1 to TRBJ1-2, with a possible D match to TRBD1 (5 bases). The CDR3 has 15 amino acids. CDR1 and CDR2 (germline): SGHRS, YFSETQ. V was cut by 5 bases and J by 2 bases, with 16 bases left in between. The CDR3 nucleotides read TGCGCCAGCAGATCAGGGAGCAGACAAAACTATGGCTACACCTTC. It codes for CASRSGSRQNYGYTF.

The chain joins TRBV9 to TRBJ1-1; TRBD1 is a possible D gene (6 bases). This CDR3 contains 14 residues. Trimming removed 1 base at V and 5 bases at J, with 12 bases between. Germline CDR1 reads SGDLS; CDR2 reads YYNGEE. This CDR3 is CASSVLGGGTEAFF. The CDR3 coding sequence is TGTGCCAGCAGCGTATTAGGGGGTGGAACTGAAGCTTTCTTT.

The sample holds one count of this clone. The chain joins TRBV30 to TRBJ1-2, with D unresolved. Germline loops: CDR1 GTSNPN, CDR2 SVGIG (reference sequence). Trimming left V 4 bases short and J 6 bases short, with 12 bases between. The CDR3 sequence is 12 residues long. This chain's CDR3 is CAWIDIRDGYTF. CDR3 DNA: TGTGCCTGGATAGATATCCGGGATGGCTACACCTTC.